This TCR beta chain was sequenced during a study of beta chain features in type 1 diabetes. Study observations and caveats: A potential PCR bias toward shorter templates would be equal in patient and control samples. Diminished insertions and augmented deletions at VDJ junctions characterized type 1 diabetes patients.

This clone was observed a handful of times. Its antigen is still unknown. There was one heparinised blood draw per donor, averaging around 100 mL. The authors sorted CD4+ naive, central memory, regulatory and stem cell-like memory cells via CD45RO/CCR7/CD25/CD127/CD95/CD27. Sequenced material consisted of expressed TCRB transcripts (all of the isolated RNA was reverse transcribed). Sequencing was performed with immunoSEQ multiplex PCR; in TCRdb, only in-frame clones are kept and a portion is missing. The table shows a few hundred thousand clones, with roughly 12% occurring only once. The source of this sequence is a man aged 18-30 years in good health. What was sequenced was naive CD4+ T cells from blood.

CDR3 residues: CASSVYRGENQPQHF. The DNA for the CDR3 is TGTGCCAGCAGCGTCTACAGGGGAGAGAATCAGCCCCAGCATTTT. The chain combines TRBV7-2 with TRBJ1-5, with 7 bases lining up with TRBD1. Germline assignment: CDR1 SGHTA and CDR2 FQGNSA. CDR3 length: 15 residues. After removal of 5 bases from V and 4 bases from J, the junction contained 8 bases not matched to a gene.